One and the same sample provided the 30 T cell receptor beta chains below, sequenced in a study of T-cell reconstitution after alpha-beta-depleted transplantation in children (dated by TCRdb to about 2016). The treatment or condition tag for this specimen amounts to: allogeneic hematopoietic cell transplantation with graft depleted of TCRalphabeta T cells and CD19 B cells. To prepare the library, PCR was applied. TCRdb shows the sequencer as Illumina HiSeq 2500. TCR library preparation used molecular barcoding, with unique molecular identifiers applied to normalize quantification of the TCRbeta repertoire. The public reads were reprocessed in TCRdb via fastp at Q25 and MiXCR, keeping in-frame beta chains. Each record represents a unique CDR3 protein, reported with the most common genes and DNA among its rows. Across this sample there are around 100,000 distinct CDR3 sequences, with 10% seen only once. The top ten hold 34% of the sample.

Here the sequenced sample was PBMCs, taken before TCRalphabeta/CD19-depleted stem cell transplant. These receptors were taken from a boy between 2 and 10 years old with acute lymphoblastic leukemia, due to receive a stem cell transplant.

This clonotype was recorded a few times. The chain carries TRBV20-1 and TRBJ2-1, with unresolved D. CDR1 and CDR2 from the germline V gene are DFQATT and SNEGSKA (reference sequence). The V gene lost 6 bases and the J gene lost 6 bases, with 15 bases spanning the gap. The CDR3 is 13 amino acids. The CDR3 DNA reads TGCAGTGCCGACTCCCCACTCAGCAATGAGCAGTTCTTC. Amino acid sequence: CSADSPLSNEQFF.

The V gene is TRBV5-4, the J gene TRBJ2-1; TRBD2 might be the D (6 bases). Trimming pared 2 bases from V and 0 bases from J, leaving 12 bases between. Germline loops: CDR1 SGHNT, CDR2 YYREEE (reference sequence). The CDR3 runs 16 residues. CDR3 in DNA: TGTGCCAGCAGCTTTGATTTCGGGGGCTCCTACAATGAGCAGTTCTTC. This encodes CASSFDFGGSYNEQFF.

This clonotype was detected only a few times. V usage is TRBV7-3 and J usage is TRBJ2-4, with 10 nucleotides matching TRBD1. The germline CDR1 and CDR2 sequences are SGHTA and FQGTGA. V dropped 0 bases and J dropped 7; count of bases not matched to a gene: 3. This CDR3 is 15 amino acids long. This CDR3 reads CASSLTPGQGNIQYF. The CDR3, as DNA: TGTGCCAGCAGCTTAACTCCGGGACAGGGGAACATTCAGTACTTC.

The chain employs TRBV10-2 and TRBJ2-1; possibly TRBD1 or TRBD2 for D (5 bases each). The ends were cut back, 7 bases at V and 9 bases at J, with 10 bases in the middle. The CDR3 loop spans 11 amino acids. Germline V gene sequence: CDR1 WSHSY, CDR2 SAAADI. The CDR3 nucleotides are TGCGCCAGCACCCCAGGGAGTGAGCAGTTCTTC. It encodes CASTPGSEQFF.

This clonotype was detected many times. The chain links TRBV12-3 or TRBV12-4 to TRBJ1-5; D is uncertain. The CDR3 consists of 14 residues. Between the trimmed V and J ends, which lost 3 bases and 6 bases, there was a span of 12 bases. CDR3 in DNA: TGTGCCAGCAGTTTCGGACGTGCCGGTCAGCCCCAGCATTTT. This codes for CASSFGRAGQPQHF.

This clonotype was seen only a few times. The chain couples TRBV3-1 to TRBJ2-2, with TRBD1 as a possible D gene (5 bases). This CDR3 is 15 amino acids long. V was pared by 0 bases and J by 6 bases, with 11 bases between. Germline V gives CDR1 LGHDT, CDR2 YNNKEL (reference sequence). The CDR3 region has the DNA TGTGCCAGCAGCCAAGATGGCAGGGCGGCCGGGGAGCTGTTTTTT. Protein sequence: CASSQDGRAAGELFF.

This clonotype showed up just a few times. Sequence at one end of the junction differs from germline and may be a read error. The chain joins TRBV20-1 to TRBJ2-3; D might be TRBD2 (5 bases). Per the germline V gene, CDR1 is DFQATT and CDR2 is SNEGSKA (reference sequence). The CDR3 has 17 amino acids. The CDR3 DNA reads TGCTGTGCTAGAGATCTCTTGGACCGGGGAAGGACAGATACGCAGTATTTT. Encoded protein: CCARDLLDRGRTDTQYF.

A few counts support this clonotype. This rearrangement joins TRBV25-1 to TRBJ2-6, with 8 bases that match TRBD1. Germline CDR1 MGHDK, CDR2 SYGVNS. This CDR3 spans 18 amino acids. The ends lost 1 base at V and 3 bases at J; junction bases unmatched: 8. CDR3 protein: CASSESWQGASGANVLTF. The CDR3 DNA follows: TGTGCCAGCAGTGAATCATGGCAGGGGGCGAGTGGGGCCAACGTCCTGACTTTC.

This clonotype has at least ten counts. The CDR3 DNA reads as TGTGCCAGCAGCTCCTGGGACAGGGGCTACGAGCAGTACTTC. Amino acid sequence: CASSSWDRGYEQYF. V is TRBV7-9 and J is TRBJ2-7; 10 positions agree with TRBD1. The V and J ends lost 4 bases and 3 bases, in that order; junction bases with no gene match: 3. The CDR3 length is 14 residues. Germline lookup yields CDR1 SEHNR and CDR2 FQNEAQ (reference sequence).

This clonotype showed up just a few times. The gene calls are TRBV7-6 and TRBJ2-7, with no clear D. The length of the CDR3 is 13 residues. Between the trimmed V and J ends, which lost 1 base and 5 bases, there was a span of 9 bases. The germline V gene encodes CDR1 SGHVS and CDR2 FNYEAQ. The CDR3 here is CASSLEYGDEQYF. The CDR3 DNA reads TGTGCCAGCAGCTTAGAGTACGGCGACGAGCAGTACTTC.

The chain couples TRBV21-1 to TRBJ2-1; the table's D call, TRBD2, has no DNA check behind it. TRBV21-1 is shown as a pseudogene. CDR3 length: 18 residues. The DNA for the CDR3 is TGTGCCAGCAGAAGAGGGGGGCGGGAGGGCAGGTGGGACAATGAGCAGTTCTTC. Translation: CASRRGGREGRWDNEQFF.

The chain couples TRBV12-3 or TRBV12-4 to TRBJ2-4; the match to TRBD2 covers 14 bases. The CDR3 length is 20 residues. The junction had 15 bases not matched to a gene; V was cut back by 5 bases and J by 3 bases. CDR3 sequence (DNA): TGTGCCAGCAGTGGGATCTCGACTAGCGGGAGGGCCGGCGGCAAAAACATTCAGTACTTC. It translates to CASSGISTSGRAGGKNIQYF.

The chain couples TRBV10-2 to TRBJ2-3; D ambiguous. The V end was cut by 7 bases, the J end by 2 bases, with 4 bases between. This CDR3 is built from 11 residues. Germline loops: CDR1 WSHSY, CDR2 SAAADI. For the CDR3, the DNA is TGCGCCAGCAAACCCACAGATACGCAGTATTTT. It yields the protein CASKPTDTQYF.

CDR3 in DNA: TGCAGTGCTAAAGACAGGGGGCTCTTCGGAAGGGACAACGTCCTGACTTTC. Translation: CSAKDRGLFGRDNVLTF. This rearrangement joins TRBV20-1 to TRBJ2-6, with 10 bases aligning to TRBD1. Trimming at V came to 4 bases and at J to 9 bases, leaving 15 bases not matched to a gene. This CDR3 is built from 17 residues. In germline, CDR1 is DFQATT, CDR2 SNEGSKA (reference sequence).

This clonotype was seen a few times. V gene TRBV28 combines with J gene TRBJ2-7; D might be TRBD1 or TRBD2, each matching 5 bases. CDR3 length equals 14 residues. Germline V lookup: CDR1 MDHEN, CDR2 SYDVKM. With 10 bases removed from V and 0 bases from J, the gap between germline ends came to 16 bases. CDR3 protein: CAISGQPSSYEQYF. CDR3 nucleotide sequence: TGTGCCATCTCGGGGCAGCCGAGCTCCTACGAGCAGTACTTC. Full variable domain (missing parts from reference TRBV28 and TRBJ2-7): DVKVTQSSRYLVKRTGEKVFLECVQDMDHENMFWYRQDPGLGLRLIYFSYDVKMKEKGDIPEGYSVSREKKERFSLILESASTNQTSMYLCAISGQPSSYEQYFGPGTRLTVT.

This chain uses TRBV28 with TRBJ2-5; D might be TRBD1 (6 bases). The germline V gene encodes CDR1 MDHEN and CDR2 SYDVKM. Trimming shortened V by 11 bases and J by 6 bases, and 19 bases separated the two germline ends. CDR3 size: 13 residues. CDR3 DNA sequence: TGTGCCGCACTAGGGACAACTACTAAGACCCAGTACTTC. It yields the protein CAALGTTTKTQYF.

V gene TRBV30 combines with J gene TRBJ1-1; D is uncertain. V was pared by 1 base and J by 7 bases, with 10 bases between. The CDR3 has 12 amino acids. CDR1 GTSNPN and CDR2 SVGIG come from the germline V gene (reference sequence). CDR3 amino acids: CAWSEDVLEAFF. DNA of the CDR3: TGTGCCTGGAGTGAAGATGTACTTGAAGCTTTCTTT.

This clonotype was detected ten times or more. This sequence joins TRBV7-2 and TRBJ2-7; D possibly matches TRBD1 or TRBD2 (7 bases each). CDR1 is SGHTA, CDR2 FQGNSA, per germline. Trimming took 1 base from V and 6 from J, leaving 16 bases between them. This CDR3 is 15 amino acids long. In nucleotides, the CDR3 is TGTGCCAGCAGCTTAGTTGGGGGGGACAGAGCCGAGCAGTACTTC. Translated, it gives CASSLVGGDRAEQYF.

This clonotype was seen at least ten times. V usage is TRBV5-1 and J usage is TRBJ2-2; TRBD1 agrees at 8 bases. The CDR3 has 17 amino acids. V gave up 1 base and J gave up 0 bases; unmatched junction bases: 5. CDR1 is SGHRS and CDR2 is YFSETQ in the germline V gene. The CDR3 DNA sequence: TGCGCCAGCAGCTTGATCGGGACAGGACCGAACACCGGGGAGCTGTTTTTT. This translates into CASSLIGTGPNTGELFF.

This clonotype turned up a few times. The rearrangement joins TRBV6-1 to TRBJ1-2; TRBD1 agrees at 9 bases. With 4 bases clipped from V and 1 base from J, the junction kept 10 bases outside the gene matches. Looked up from germline, CDR1 is MNHNS and CDR2 is SASEGT. The CDR3 consists of 17 residues. CDR3 coding DNA: TGTGCCAGCAGTGGGGGACAGGGTGGAGGATATAACTATGGCTACACCTTC. Protein sequence: CASSGGQGGGYNYGYTF.

There are many counts of this clonotype. This chain joins TRBV5-5 and TRBJ2-1; tentatively, D is TRBD1 or TRBD2 (6 bases each). This CDR3 comprises 15 residues. Germline V lookup: CDR1 SGHKS, CDR2 YYEKEE (reference sequence). Trimming took off 2 bases at V and 9 bases at J, with 18 bases between the two ends. The CDR3 loop is CASSLGGLDRLEQFF. DNA of the CDR3: TGTGCCAGCAGCTTAGGGGGACTGGATAGGCTTGAGCAGTTCTTC.

This chain connects TRBV20-1 to TRBJ2-2; D tentatively fits TRBD1 or TRBD2 (6 bases each). V was trimmed by 6 bases and J by 4 bases, leaving 21 bases between them. This CDR3 is built from 16 residues. CDR1 DFQATT and CDR2 SNEGSKA come from the germline V gene (reference sequence). The CDR3 region has the DNA TGCAGTGCCGGCACCAGTGGAGGGGGTTTCACCGGGGAGCTGTTTTTT. It is translated as CSAGTSGGGFTGELFF.

This clonotype was picked up one time. This chain links TRBV29-1 with TRBJ2-1, with D unclear. The CDR3 is made up of 13 amino acids. The V end lost 4 bases, the J end lost 0 bases, and 7 bases lay between the germline ends. The germline V gene encodes CDR1 SQVTM and CDR2 ANQGSEA. This CDR3 is CSVGRSSYNEQFF. CDR3 DNA: TGCAGCGTTGGCCGGAGCTCCTACAATGAGCAGTTCTTC.

With respect to this clonotype: The CDR3 does not close with the conserved phenylalanine or tryptophan, likely indicating a read error. The chain couples TRBV11-2 to TRBJ2-5, with TRBD2 matching over 12 bases. The CDR3 contains 15 residues. Germline V gene data show CDR1 as SGHAT and CDR2 as FQNNGV. The CDR3 DNA is TGTGCTAGCAGCGAAGGGACTAGCGGGCGGGAGACCCAGTACTTG. It codes for CASSEGTSGRETQYL.

The chain joins TRBV20-1 to TRBJ2-1; unclear D gene. The CDR3 extends over 13 amino acids. Looked up from germline, CDR1 is DFQATT and CDR2 is SNEGSKA (reference sequence). The V and J ends lost 0 bases and 5 bases respectively, with 8 bases between them. In DNA form, the CDR3 reads TGCAGTGCTAGAGATAGGGCGGACAATGAGCAGTTCTTC. This encodes CSARDRADNEQFF.

This clonotype was recorded a few times. The chain joins TRBV3-1 to TRBJ2-3, with 13 bases lining up with TRBD2. Germline values: CDR1 LGHDT, CDR2 YNNKEL (reference sequence). Trimming at V came to 4 bases and at J to 5 bases, leaving 9 bases not matched to a gene. The CDR3 contains 17 residues. In nucleotides, the CDR3 is TGTGCCAGCAGCCCTTGGACTAGCGGGAGAAGGGTAGATACGCAGTATTTT. It translates to CASSPWTSGRRVDTQYF.

The CDR3 region is CAWNSDSNQPQHF. The DNA of the CDR3 is TGTGCCTGGAACAGTGATAGCAATCAGCCCCAGCATTTT. The chain joins TRBV30 to TRBJ1-5; D gene unclear. V was clipped by 4 bases and J by 0 bases, with 7 bases between them. CDR3 length equals 13 residues. Per the germline V gene, CDR1 is GTSNPN and CDR2 is SVGIG (reference sequence).

There are a few counts of this clonotype. V usage is TRBV11-2 and J usage is TRBJ2-7, with 7 bases matching TRBD2. Germline values: CDR1 SGHAT, CDR2 FQNNGV. The CDR3 totals 19 residues. V shed 2 bases and J 0 bases; nucleotides not matched to a gene: 16. CDR3: CASSLLFRVGGPPSYEQYF. CDR3 bases: TGTGCCAGCAGCTTATTGTTCCGGGTGGGAGGGCCTCCCTCCTACGAGCAGTACTTC.

V and J are TRBV20-1 and TRBJ2-1; a possible D gene is TRBD2 (5 bases). Trimming left V 3 bases short and J 6 bases short, with 12 bases between. Germline V CDR1 and CDR2: DFQATT, SNEGSKA (reference sequence). This CDR3 is built from 13 residues. CDR3 sequence: CSASNSELNEQFF. The DNA of the CDR3 is TGCAGTGCTAGTAATAGCGAACTCAATGAGCAGTTCTTC.

The CDR3 here is CASSPGGTIYGYTF. DNA of the CDR3: TGTGCCAGCAGTCCAGGGGGCACGATATATGGCTACACCTTC. This chain links TRBV2 with TRBJ1-2; 8 bases fit TRBD1. The length of the CDR3 is 14 residues. Looked up from germline, CDR1 is SNHLY and CDR2 is FYNNEI. J lost 5 bases, V lost 5 bases, and 7 bases had no gene match.